Below, 23 T cell receptor beta chains from the same sample are listed, as sequenced in a study of Ad26.COV2.S vaccination and SARS-CoV-2 variants. TCRdb's table, derived via immunoSEQ multiplex PCR, lists solely in-frame clones and lacks some. The table includes 510,000 or so clones, around 88% detected once. As for treatment: around 19 received Ad26.COV2.S at low or high dose, single or two shots; 5 received placebo; per-sample allocation not given. Sample collection was performed on day 63 after the first vaccine or placebo injection. The material sequenced was peripheral blood, taken in a trial of Ad26.COV2.S vaccine versus placebo. These TCRs come from a person between 18 and 65 years old who received the Ad26.COV2.S COVID-19 vaccine or a placebo.

The J gene is TRBJ2-5, the V gene TRBV11-1; 8 nucleotides match TRBD1. CDR3 length: 16 amino acids. Trimming took 5 bases from V and 4 from J; bases not matched to a gene: 12. Germline V gives CDR1 SGHAT, CDR2 FQDESV (reference sequence). The chain's CDR3 is CASSRNRGSMGETQYF. In nucleotides, the CDR3 is TGTGCCAGCAGCCGGAACAGGGGGAGTATGGGAGAGACCCAGTACTTC.

The rearrangement uses TRBV6-5 and TRBJ2-2; 7 bases agree with TRBD2. Per germline, CDR1 MNHEY and CDR2 SVGAGI. With 8 bases clipped from V and 4 bases from J, the junction kept 10 bases outside the gene matches. This CDR3 is 15 amino acids long. The CDR3 reads CASRRAGLSTGELFF. Here the CDR3 DNA reads TGTGCCAGCCGCAGAGCGGGACTTTCCACCGGGGAGCTGTTTTTT.

The rearrangement links TRBV7-2 to TRBJ1-1; D not certain. The germline V and J ends were trimmed by 1 base and 4 bases, with 10 bases remaining between them. CDR3 length equals 14 residues. The V gene's germline CDR1 is SGHTA and CDR2 FQGNSA. CDR3 nucleotides: TGTGCCAGCAGCTTAGGAAGGGTAGGCACTGAAGCTTTCTTT. The encoded protein is CASSLGRVGTEAFF.

This rearrangement joins TRBV7-2 to TRBJ2-1; possibly TRBD2 for D (6 bases). Germline lookup yields CDR1 SGHTA and CDR2 FQGNSA. V was trimmed by 3 bases and J by 7 bases, leaving 22 bases between them. The length of the CDR3 is 17 residues. The CDR3 spells CASSLLLSGGKGNEQFF. Written as DNA, the CDR3 is TGTGCCAGCAGCTTGCTCCTCTCGGGCGGGAAAGGGAATGAGCAGTTCTTC. Full variable domain (remainder filled in from reference TRBV7-2 and TRBJ2-1): GAGVSQSPSNKVTEKGKDVELRCDPISGHTALYWYRQSLGQGLEFLIYFQGNSAPDKSGLPSDRFSAERTGGSVSTLTIQRTQQEDSAVYLCASSLLLSGGKGNEQFFGPGTRLTVL.

The CDR3 loop is CASSFPAGRDNSPLHF. As DNA, the CDR3 is TGTGCCAGCAGTTTCCCCGCGGGAAGGGATAATTCACCCCTCCACTTT. This chain connects TRBV28 to TRBJ1-6; no clear D gene. CDR3 length: 16 residues. CDR1 and CDR2 (germline): MDHEN, SYDVKM. Trimming took off 3 bases at V and 5 bases at J, with 14 bases between the two ends.

This clone appeared once. The chain couples TRBV5-1 to TRBJ1-1; D not certain. V dropped 4 bases and J dropped 1 base, with 5 bases sitting between them. From germline, CDR1 is SGHRS and CDR2 YFSETQ. The CDR3 is 12 residues long. CDR3 bases: TGCGCCAGCAGCCCAGGGAACACTGAAGCTTTCTTT. Its translation: CASSPGNTEAFF.

This clone appeared a few times. V and J are TRBV5-4 and TRBJ2-7; TRBD2 agrees at 10 bases. The CDR3 consists of 14 residues. CDR1 and CDR2 (germline): SGHNT, YYREEE (reference sequence). V trimming: 4 bases; J trimming: 4 bases; junction bases outside the gene matches: 5. CDR3 DNA: TGTGCCAGCAGCCCAGCGGGAGGGCCTTACGAGCAGTACTTC. Amino acid sequence: CASSPAGGPYEQYF.

V gene TRBV3-1 (or the pseudogene TRBV3-2) combines with J gene TRBJ2-4; TRBD2 matches at 11 bases. This CDR3 region has 16 residues. Germline values: CDR1 LGHDT, CDR2 YNNKEL (reference sequence). Losses at the gene ends were 5 bases for V and 4 bases for J; bases not matched to a gene: 7. Here the CDR3 reads CASSGPGLAAKNIQYF. DNA for the CDR3: TGTGCCAGCAGCGGGCCGGGACTAGCGGCAAAAAACATTCAGTACTTC.

Remarks on this clone: A much larger clone differs by one base, so this may be a read error. The sample carries other DNA sequences with the same CDR3. The chain couples TRBV27 to TRBJ1-6, with D perhaps TRBD1 (5 bases). CDR1 MNHEY and CDR2 SMNVEV come from the germline V gene (reference sequence). V lost 3 bases to trimming and J lost 6 bases, with 6 bases between them. This CDR3 is 13 amino acids long. The CDR3 sequence: CASSLGGNSPLHF. The CDR3 DNA sequence: TGTGCCAGCAGTTTGGGGGGTAATTCACCCCTCCACTTT.

This chain uses TRBV19 with TRBJ2-5; 7 positions match TRBD1. The CDR3 spans 16 residues. Trimming at V came to 1 base and at J to 5 bases, leaving 10 bases not matched to a gene. CDR1 is LNHDA and CDR2 is SQIVND in the germline V gene (reference sequence). Written as DNA, the CDR3 is TGTGCCAGTAGTATAGGGCAGGGGGTATTGATGGAGACCCAGTACTTC. Protein: CASSIGQGVLMETQYF.

This sequence joins TRBV5-1 and TRBJ2-7; weak D call: TRBD2 (6 bases). V gave up 4 bases and J gave up 6 bases, with 23 bases separating them. This CDR3 comprises 16 residues. Germline V gives CDR1 SGHRS, CDR2 YFSETQ. The CDR3 DNA reads as TGCGCCAGCAGCCGAGGAAGGGGCGAGCGGGTAGGCGAGCAGTACTTC. It codes for CASSRGRGERVGEQYF.

V and J are TRBV11-2 and TRBJ2-2, with TRBD2 identical over 9 bases. Looked up from germline, CDR1 is SGHAT and CDR2 is FQNNGV. This CDR3 contains 17 residues. V dropped 5 bases and J dropped 6; count of bases not matched to a gene: 13. The CDR3 DNA follows: TGTGCCAGCAGCCTAAATCGCGGGAGGGCGGGGGCCGGGGAGCTGTTTTTT. Amino acids: CASSLNRGRAGAGELFF.

The CDR3 nucleotides are TGCGCCAGCAGCCCGGGCCCGAATCAGCCCCAGCATTTT. This translates into CASSPGPNQPQHF. This rearrangement joins TRBV5-1 to TRBJ1-5, with D uncertain. Trimming cost V 4 bases and J 4 bases, with 9 bases left between them. CDR1 is SGHRS and CDR2 is YFSETQ in the germline V gene. The CDR3 is made up of 13 amino acids.

This chain links TRBV7-7 with TRBJ2-5, with TRBD1 matching 7 bases. J was trimmed by 5 bases and V by 5 bases; bases with no gene match: 14. This CDR3 spans 16 amino acids. From germline, CDR1 is SSHAT and CDR2 FNYEAQ (reference sequence). The CDR3 nucleotides are TGTGCCAGCAGCCCGCAAGGAGGACAGGTTGGCGAGACCCAGTACTTC. Encoded protein: CASSPQGGQVGETQYF.

This chain joins TRBV7-2 and TRBJ2-1, with D perhaps TRBD2 (5 bases). Germline CDR1 and CDR2: SGHTA and FQGNSA. The V end lost 5 bases, the J end lost 10 bases, and 15 bases lay between the germline ends. The CDR3 consists of 13 residues. CDR3 sequence: CASSTSPQREQFF. The CDR3 region has the DNA TGTGCCAGCAGCACCAGCCCCCAGCGGGAGCAGTTCTTC.

The CDR3 here is CASSFGGSTGELFF. CDR3 nucleotide sequence: TGTGCCAGCAGCTTCGGGGGCTCCACCGGGGAGCTGTTTTTT. The chain uses TRBV7-9 and TRBJ2-2; perhaps D is TRBD1 or TRBD2 (6 bases each). Germline values: CDR1 SEHNR, CDR2 FQNEAQ (reference sequence). The V end was cut by 3 bases, the J end by 4 bases, with 9 bases between. The CDR3 loop spans 14 amino acids.

The J gene is TRBJ1-2, the V gene TRBV11-2, with a possible D match to TRBD1 (5 bases). Trimming removed 2 bases at V and 6 bases at J, with 16 bases between. CDR1 is SGHAT, CDR2 FQNNGV, per germline. The length of the CDR3 is 15 residues. CDR3 sequence (DNA): TGTGCCAGCAGCTTATTCCCCCCCAGGGAGAATGGCTACACCTTC. It is translated as CASSLFPPRENGYTF.

The chain joins TRBV7-8 to TRBJ2-5, with a weak D call TRBD2 (5 bases). The CDR3 runs to 16 residues. V lost 1 base and J lost 4, with 16 bases in between. Per the germline V gene, CDR1 is SGHVS and CDR2 is FQNEAQ. CDR3 sequence (DNA): TGTGCCAGCAGCTTAGTCGGTCTAGCTGTCAGAGAGACCCAGTACTTC. Its protein is CASSLVGLAVRETQYF.

V and J are TRBV14 and TRBJ2-7; D perhaps matches TRBD1 (6 bases). The germline V gene has CDR1 SGHDN and CDR2 FVKESK. Trimming stripped 4 bases from V and 5 bases from J, with 12 bases between. CDR3 length: 13 residues. The CDR3 bases are TGTGCCAGCAGCCCTCTGACAGGCGACGAGCAGTACTTC. This gives the protein CASSPLTGDEQYF. Complete variable domain (other parts from reference TRBV14 and TRBJ2-7): EAGVTQFPSHSVIEKGQTVTLRCDPISGHDNLYWYRRVMGKEIKFLLHFVKESKQDESGMPNNRFLAERTGGTYSTLKVQPAELEDSGVYFCASSPLTGDEQYFGPGTRLTVT.

This clone appeared once. This rearrangement joins TRBV6-6 to TRBJ1-2; the D is unclear. Germline V gene sequence: CDR1 MNHNY, CDR2 SVGAGI (reference sequence). Trimming removed 2 bases from V and 0 bases from J, with 4 bases in between. The length of the CDR3 is 13 residues. CDR3 sequence reads: CASSYRTNYGYTF. DNA for the CDR3: TGTGCCAGCAGTTACCGGACTAACTATGGCTACACCTTC.

The chain combines TRBV24-1 with TRBJ2-5; maybe TRBD2 (6 bases). The V end was cut by 9 bases, the J end by 2 bases, with 12 bases between. Germline V lookup: CDR1 KGHDR, CDR2 SFDVKD. CDR3 length equals 13 residues. CDR3 DNA: TGTGCCACCTCCCGGGACTCACAAGAGACCCAGTACTTC. Protein sequence: CATSRDSQETQYF.

V is TRBV27 and J is TRBJ2-1, with D maybe TRBD2 (6 bases). Trimming pared 4 bases from V and 3 bases from J, leaving 19 bases between. This CDR3 spans 17 amino acids. Germline V gives CDR1 MNHEY, CDR2 SMNVEV (reference sequence). CDR3 sequence reads: CASSSHIVAESYNEQFF. CDR3 bases: TGTGCCAGCAGTTCCCACATCGTAGCGGAAAGCTACAATGAGCAGTTCTTC.

This clone was detected once. CDR3 residues: CASSQATSGAYNEQFF. The CDR3 DNA reads as TGCGCCAGCAGCCAAGCAACTAGCGGAGCCTACAATGAGCAGTTCTTC. The rearrangement uses TRBV4-3 and TRBJ2-1, with 8 bases aligning to TRBD2. The junction had 4 bases not matched to a gene; V was cut back by 1 base and J by 2 bases. CDR3 length: 16 amino acids. Germline V gives CDR1 LGHNA, CDR2 YSLEER.